The source of this T cell receptor (beta chain) is a study of CD8+ T cells in alopecia areata. It was cDNA, reverse transcribed from extracted RNA, that served as the sequencing template. The method was immunoSEQ multiplex PCR; TCRdb's version includes in-frame clones alone and lacks a portion of them. The data show 200,000 to 250,000 clones, about 58% seen once. Treatment: oral pan-JAK inhibitor, 5-10 mg twice daily. Obtained from alopecia areata patients were lesional scalp punch biopsies along with peripheral blood. The CDR3 loop spans 12 amino acids. CDR1 is SQVTM, CDR2 ANQGSEA, per germline. The V gene end was trimmed by 4 bases and the J gene end by 7 bases; junction bases not matched to a gene: 4.

Sequences were derived from CD4+ T cells sorted from blood, sampled at week 4, from a patient treated with tofacitinib. The genes are TRBV29-1 and TRBJ1-2; 9 bases align to TRBD1. The receptor was isolated from a human donor with alopecia areata. The CDR3 DNA sequence: TGCAGCGTTGGGGGACAGGGCGCTGGCTACACCTTC. Amino acid sequence: CSVGGQGAGYTF. Variable domain in full (rest from reference TRBV29-1 and TRBJ1-2): SAVISQKPSRDICQRGTSLTIQCQVDSQVTMMFWYRQQPGQSLTLIATANQGSEATYESGFVIDKFPISRPNLTFSTLTVSNMSPEDSSIYLCSVGGQGAGYTFGSGTRLTVV.